This is a list of T cell receptor beta chains from one sample in a study of patients and donors after allogeneic stem cell transplantation. One entry per CDR3 protein results from TCRdb running MiXCR on the RT-PCR reads. The data hold more than 150,000 distinct CDR3 sequences, with approximately 25% observed a single time. Sequencing was done on a sample of blood, either unsorted or a sorted T cell fraction (not recorded which). The receptors stem from a human donor who was either an allogeneic HSCT recipient or a stem cell or donor lymphocyte infusion donor (not recorded which). It is not recorded whose cells these are; they may come from a transplant donor. The conserved cysteine and the conserved F or W are not part of the CDR3 here.

V	J	CDR3
TRBV5-1	TRBJ1-2	ASSFGPGQMVYGYT
TRBV5-1	TRBJ2-7	ASSSRDRVSSQY
TRBV20-1	TRBJ2-7	SANRLLPPYEQY
TRBV27	TRBJ1-2	ASSFQGRSYGYT
TRBV29-1	TRBJ2-7	SVADGDRIYEQY
TRBV7-8	TRBJ1-2	ASSLLQSDGYT
TRBV7-9	TRBJ1-4	ASSDLWTAEKLF
TRBV7-3	TRBJ1-2	ASSKSGDRQEYGYT
TRBV4-1	TRBJ1-1	ASSLRKGRRVNTEAF
TRBV5-1	TRBJ1-5	ASSREGAFNQLQH
TRBV29-1	TRBJ1-2	SVGGTGVANYGYT
TRBV3-1	TRBJ1-6	ASWSAGNNSPLH
TRBV6-6	TRBJ1-2	ASTGQENYGYT
TRBV20-1	TRBJ2-1	SARLAGSYNEQF
TRBV6-4	TRBJ1-1	ASRIDRGNTEAF
TRBV9	TRBJ1-3	ASSVAGTGNIIY
TRBV7-6	TRBJ1-3	ASSLPGTAGNTIY
TRBV5-8	TRBJ1-2	ASSADRANYGYT
TRBV7-2	TRBJ2-3	ASSPGGDTQY
TRBV29-1	TRBJ1-4	SVGVVSNEKLF
TRBV4-1	TRBJ2-7	ASSQDRKNEQY
TRBV12-3/TRBV12-4	TRBJ2-5	ASSPGTAIQETQY
TRBV13	TRBJ2-5	ASSSRTGVWETQY
TRBV12-3/TRBV12-4	TRBJ2-1	ASRLDTGYNEQF
TRBV7-9	TRBJ2-1	ASPTAGVGNEQF
TRBV20-1	TRBJ1-4	SAPLSQGISTNEKLF
TRBV18	TRBJ1-1	ASSRGATGAMNTEAF
TRBV6-2/TRBV6-3	TRBJ1-1	ASSYGVGNTEAF
TRBV5-1	TRBJ2-1	ASTQADSYNEQF
TRBV12-3/TRBV12-4	TRBJ1-1	ASSFPFRGTEAF
TRBV29-1	TRBJ2-3	SVGGIGSGSEY
TRBV20-1	TRBJ1-5	SASGPGQGYPHGQPQH
TRBV4-2	TRBJ2-1	ASSQDVLASEQF
TRBV20-1	TRBJ1-5	SALGTVNQPQH
TRBV11-2	TRBJ2-1	ASSLDNEGQGDPF
TRBV9	TRBJ2-7	ASSPDLGNYEQY
TRBV10-3	TRBJ1-5	AINGYTNQPQH